This T cell receptor (beta chain) was obtained from a study of blood T cell repertoires in COVID-19. The table came from immunoSEQ multiplex PCR; TCRdb's copy has only in-frame clones and leaves some out. The sample gives approximately 290,000 clones, about 90% of which show up once; approximately 10% is in the top ten. The sample was peripheral blood. This receptor was identified in a woman aged 25 to 45 with COVID-19, enrolled during active disease.

CDR3 amino acids: CASRKGTSGGVYNEQFF. DNA for the CDR3: TGTGCCAGCAGAAAAGGGACTAGCGGGGGGGTCTACAATGAGCAGTTCTTC. The chain has TRBV28 and TRBJ2-1, with TRBD2 matching 16 bases. The CDR3 is made up of 17 amino acids. CDR1 and CDR2 (germline): MDHEN, SYDVKM. The V and J ends lost 6 bases and 3 bases, in that order; junction bases with no gene match: 5.